This TCR beta chain was obtained from a study of cytotoxic CD8 clonotypes in ibrutinib-treated CLL. Study context: Response samples were drawn at a median of approximately 11 months of treatment, range 6 to 36.

PBMCs that had been cryopreserved were the source of 1.5 to 2.5 micrograms of genomic DNA for TCR beta libraries. Profiled with immunoSEQ multiplex PCR; TCRdb holds only in-frame clones, not every one. The sample has under 300,000 clones; roughly 76% are singletons. CDR3 length: 13 amino acids. Germline V gene sequence: CDR1 SQVTM, CDR2 ANQGSEA. V was shortened by 2 bases and J by 2 bases, with 10 bases between the two germline ends. This chain joins TRBV29-1 and TRBJ2-7; D not resolved. The sample was PBMCs, taken at disease progression, from a patient treated with ibrutinib. This receptor was obtained from a human donor with chronic lymphocytic leukemia. The CDR3 sequence is CSVEIQVPYEQYF. CDR3 bases: TGCAGCGTTGAAATCCAGGTTCCCTACGAGCAGTACTTC.